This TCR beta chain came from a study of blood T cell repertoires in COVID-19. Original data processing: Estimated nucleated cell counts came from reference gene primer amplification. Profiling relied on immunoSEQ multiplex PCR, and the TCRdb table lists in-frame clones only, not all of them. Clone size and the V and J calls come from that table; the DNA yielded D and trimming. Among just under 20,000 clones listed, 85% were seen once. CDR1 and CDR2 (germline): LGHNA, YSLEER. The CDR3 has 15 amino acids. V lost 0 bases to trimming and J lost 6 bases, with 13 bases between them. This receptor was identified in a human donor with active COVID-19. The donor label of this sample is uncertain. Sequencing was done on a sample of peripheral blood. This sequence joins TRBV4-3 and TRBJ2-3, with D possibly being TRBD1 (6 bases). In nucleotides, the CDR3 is TGCGCCAGCAGCCAAGACAGGGGTGGGACGGATACGCAGTATTTT. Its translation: CASSQDRGGTDTQYF.